These 19 T cell receptor beta chains were all obtained from the same sample, sequenced in a study of control samples from healthy donors and cancer patients. Clones were read by immunoSEQ multiplex PCR, and TCRdb kept only the in-frame ones, dropping some. The profile covers roughly 58,000 clones, with roughly 86% appearing a single time and about 13% taken by the ten largest. Sequences were obtained from PBMCs. Every receptor here comes from a woman aged 55-70 years with lung cancer.

This clone was seen just once. Here the CDR3 reads CASSLSGPFYNSPLHF. CDR3 bases: TGTGCCAGCAGCTTATCGGGACCGTTCTATAATTCACCCCTCCACTTT. The J gene is TRBJ1-6, the V gene TRBV7-9, with D possibly TRBD1 on 5 matching bases. Germline CDR1 and CDR2: SEHNR and FQNEAQ (reference sequence). CDR3 length: 16 amino acids. The V and J ends lost 2 bases and 3 bases respectively, with 11 bases between them. Full variable domain (missing parts from reference TRBV7-9 and TRBJ1-6): DTGVSQNPRHKITKRGQNVTFRCDPISEHNRLYWYRQTLGQGPEFLTYFQNEAQLEKSRLLSDRFSAERPKGSFSTLEIQRTEQGDSAMYLCASSLSGPFYNSPLHFGNGTRLTVT.

This clone was picked up one time. This rearrangement joins TRBV2 to TRBJ2-1; TRBD2 matches at 15 bases. The CDR3 has 15 residues. Trimming took 2 bases from V and 10 from J; bases not matched to a gene: 3. Germline lookup yields CDR1 SNHLY and CDR2 FYNNEI. CDR3 amino acids: CASSERTSGRVEQFF. The CDR3 nucleotides are TGTGCCAGCAGTGAAAGGACTAGCGGGAGGGTCGAGCAGTTCTTC.

The J gene is TRBJ1-1, the V gene TRBV18; D not certain. CDR3 size: 15 residues. The germline V gene encodes CDR1 KGHSH and CDR2 LQKENI. V was trimmed by 1 base and J by 3 bases, leaving 12 bases between them. CDR3 in amino acids: CASSPLSGSDTEAFF. In DNA, the CDR3 is TGTGCCAGCTCACCACTCTCCGGGTCGGACACTGAAGCTTTCTTT.

The V call is TRBV5-1, the J call TRBJ2-5; TRBD2 agrees at 7 bases. V lost 1 base and J lost 0; bases outside the gene matches: 0. The CDR3 consists of 14 residues. Per germline, CDR1 SGHRS and CDR2 YFSETQ. The CDR3 reads CASSLSGDQETQYF. As DNA, the CDR3 is TGCGCCAGCAGCTTGAGCGGGGACCAAGAGACCCAGTACTTC. The full variable domain, completed using reference TRBV5-1 and TRBJ2-5, is KAGVTQTPRYLIKTRGQQVTLSCSPISGHRSVSWYQQTPGQGLQFLFEYFSETQRNKGNFPGRFSGRQFSNSRSEMNVSTLELGDSALYLCASSLSGDQETQYFGPGTRLLVL.

The sample holds a few counts of this clone. V and J are TRBV19 and TRBJ1-2; no reliable D call. From germline, CDR1 is LNHDA and CDR2 SQIVND (reference sequence). The V gene lost 4 bases and the J gene lost 8 bases, with 17 bases spanning the gap. CDR3 length: 14 residues. The CDR3 protein is CASSTAGLSGGYTF. The CDR3 DNA is TGTGCCAGTAGTACCGCAGGATTATCGGGGGGCTACACCTTC.

The chain links TRBV10-3 to TRBJ1-3, with TRBD1 matching 7 bases. Germline V gene data show CDR1 as ENHRY and CDR2 as SYGVKD. The V segment lost 5 bases and the J segment 2 bases; nucleotides outside the gene matches: 3. The CDR3 is made up of 14 amino acids. CDR3 in amino acids: CAISTQGAGNTIYF. Written as DNA, the CDR3 is TGTGCCATCAGTACCCAGGGGGCTGGAAACACCATATATTTT.

This clone occurred once. The chain is built from TRBV5-1 and TRBJ1-1; the match to TRBD1 covers 8 bases. Per germline, CDR1 SGHRS and CDR2 YFSETQ. This CDR3 is 15 amino acids long. V lost 0 bases and J lost 6; bases outside the gene matches: 7. CDR3 amino acids: CASSLGTGLSAEAFF. The CDR3, as DNA: TGCGCCAGCAGCTTGGGGACAGGGCTAAGCGCTGAAGCTTTCTTT.

V usage is TRBV9 and J usage is TRBJ2-1; D is unresolved. The germline V and J ends were trimmed by 0 bases and 5 bases, with 9 bases remaining between them. There are 14 residues in the CDR3. CDR1 is SGDLS and CDR2 is YYNGEE in the germline V gene. CDR3 residues: CASSVGQRNNEQFF. CDR3 sequence (DNA): TGTGCCAGCAGCGTAGGTCAGAGGAACAATGAGCAGTTCTTC.

The J gene is TRBJ2-1, the V gene TRBV7-3, with 9 bases aligning to TRBD1. With 5 bases clipped from V and 5 bases from J, the junction kept 4 bases outside the gene matches. The CDR3 spans 14 residues. The germline CDR1 and CDR2 sequences are SGHTA and FQGTGA. The CDR3 sequence: CASSTGQGDNEQFF. CDR3 nucleotides: TGTGCCAGCAGCACGGGACAGGGAGACAATGAGCAGTTCTTC.

V usage is TRBV6-6 and J usage is TRBJ2-5; a weak D match, TRBD2 (6 bases). The CDR3 loop spans 14 amino acids. V lost 2 bases to trimming and J lost 5 bases, with 12 bases between them. The germline V gene has CDR1 MNHNY and CDR2 SVGAGI (reference sequence). CDR3: CASSYRLVGETQYF. The CDR3 DNA follows: TGTGCCAGCAGTTACCGACTAGTCGGCGAGACCCAGTACTTC.

Concerning this clone itself: Mismatch with germline at one junction end may stem from a read error. This sequence joins TRBV5-5 and TRBJ1-4, with D uncertain. This CDR3 has 11 residues. Germline V gene lookup returns CDR1 SGHKS and CDR2 YYEKEE (reference sequence). The DNA of the CDR3 is TGTGCCAGCAGCCCCGGGATCGGGGAGTATTTT. Amino acids: CASSPGIGEYF.

The chain has TRBV11-2 and TRBJ1-2; TRBD1 might be the D (5 bases). With 2 bases removed from V and 5 bases from J, the gap between germline ends came to 18 bases. Germline values: CDR1 SGHAT, CDR2 FQNNGV. The CDR3 length is 16 residues. The CDR3 bases are TGTGCCAGCAGCTTACAAGCGGGCCGGGACCCTTATGGCTACACCTTC. Amino acids: CASSLQAGRDPYGYTF.

The chain carries TRBV6-5 and TRBJ2-7; 11 nucleotides match TRBD1. Looked up from germline, CDR1 is MNHEY and CDR2 is SVGAGI. The junction had 7 bases not matched to a gene; V was cut back by 8 bases and J by 7 bases. CDR3 length: 13 residues. The CDR3 reads CASSGQGVGEQYF. The CDR3 nucleotides are TGTGCCAGCTCGGGACAGGGGGTTGGAGAGCAGTACTTC.

This chain connects TRBV9 to TRBJ1-1; D unclear. CDR3 length: 12 residues. From germline, CDR1 is SGDLS and CDR2 YYNGEE. V lost 3 bases to trimming and J lost 1 base, with 4 bases between them. In DNA form, the CDR3 reads TGTGCCAGCAGCGCAGGGAACACTGAAGCTTTCTTT. It codes for CASSAGNTEAFF.

This sequence joins TRBV7-8 and TRBJ1-5, with D maybe TRBD1 (6 bases). Looked up from germline, CDR1 is SGHVS and CDR2 is FQNEAQ. The CDR3 spans 15 residues. Trimming cost V 4 bases and J 7 bases, with 17 bases left between them. The CDR3 DNA sequence: TGTGCCAGCAGCTCCCTCGGGGGGGCCGGGCAGCCCCAGCATTTT. This gives the protein CASSSLGGAGQPQHF.

A few counts support this clone. The chain links TRBV7-3 to TRBJ2-1; either TRBD1 or TRBD2 may fit D (5 bases each). With 5 bases removed from V and 10 bases from J, the gap between germline ends came to 15 bases. The CDR3 runs to 13 residues. Germline V gene data show CDR1 as SGHTA and CDR2 as FQGTGA. Here the CDR3 reads CASSPRGPREQFF. In nucleotides, the CDR3 is TGTGCCAGCAGCCCACGGGGCCCCCGCGAGCAGTTCTTC.

The chain joins TRBV5-1 to TRBJ2-7; D gene unclear. Germline V gene sequence: CDR1 SGHRS, CDR2 YFSETQ. The CDR3 has 14 amino acids. Deletions cut 0 bases from V and 0 bases from J, with 7 bases between. CDR3 residues: CASSLGQSSYEQYF. CDR3 bases: TGCGCCAGCAGCTTGGGTCAGAGCTCCTACGAGCAGTACTTC.

The chain couples TRBV10-1 to TRBJ1-5, with D unclear. CDR3 length equals 13 residues. Per the germline V gene, CDR1 is WNHNN and CDR2 is SYGVQD (reference sequence). Deletions cut 8 bases from V and 5 bases from J, with 13 bases between. The CDR3 bases are TGCGCCAGCTCGCCGCGGGCGGATCAGCCCCAGCATTTT. It encodes CASSPRADQPQHF.

The table lists this clone with a few counts. V and J are TRBV5-1 and TRBJ1-6; no clear D gene. Germline loops: CDR1 SGHRS, CDR2 YFSETQ. Trimming left V 4 bases short and J 10 bases short, with 21 bases between. The length of the CDR3 is 16 residues. The CDR3 region is CASSPAWGGPTSPLHF. CDR3 nucleotide sequence: TGCGCCAGCAGCCCCGCCTGGGGTGGACCGACCTCACCCCTCCACTTT. Drawing the rest from reference TRBV5-1 and TRBJ1-6, the complete variable domain is KAGVTQTPRYLIKTRGQQVTLSCSPISGHRSVSWYQQTPGQGLQFLFEYFSETQRNKGNFPGRFSGRQFSNSRSEMNVSTLELGDSALYLCASSPAWGGPTSPLHFGNGTRLTVT.